This section outlines one T cell receptor beta chain sequence together with its context. What it recognizes is unknown. Using RNA transcripts as the source, TCR beta CDR3 regions were amplified. The HTBI set primed first-round TCR CDR3 RT-PCR. TCRdb used MiXCR to reprocess the multiplex PCR reads, holding one entry per CDR3 protein. The sample lists 450,000 to 700,000 distinct CDR3 sequences; around 42% were seen once. These data belong to a study of T cells in Graves' hyperthyroidism and ophthalmopathy. The germline gives CDR1 ENHRY, CDR2 SYGVKD. CDR3 length: 14 amino acids. The ends lost 10 bases at V and 5 bases at J; junction bases unmatched: 11. Diagnoses were made from clinical symptoms, serum measures (thyroxine and TRAb), thyroid ultrasound and orbital computed tomography. General observations from the study: Stable hyperthyroidism was separated from ophthalmopathy by a model based on 13 V-J features. Blood samples included most of the expanded thyroid clonotypes exceeding 0.001.

This receptor was obtained from an adult woman with Graves' disease, either hyperthyroidism or ophthalmopathy (not recorded which). Sequenced: peripheral blood or thyroid tissue (not recorded which). The rearrangement links TRBV10-3 to TRBJ1-1; 9 bases fit TRBD1. In DNA form, the CDR3 reads TGTGCCACCGGGAACAGGGGGCAAGAAACTGAAGCTTTCTTT. Translating it yields CATGNRGQETEAFF.